The 14 T cell receptor beta chains reported below all come from one sample, sequenced in a study. Cells sorted as Tregs were CD4+, CD25+ and CD127-/low. TCRdb re-called the 5' RACE reads with MiXCR, one entry per CDR3 protein. The sample carries 40,000 to 55,000 distinct CDR3 sequences, roughly 22% recorded once. Sequenced sample: Tregs sorted from a lymph node. The receptor source for this set is a female donor with breast cancer.

This clonotype was detected a few times. CDR3 protein: CASSDSGRAETQYF. The DNA for the CDR3 is TGTGCCAGCAGCGATAGCGGGAGGGCCGAGACCCAGTACTTC. This chain connects TRBV9 to TRBJ2-5; 11 positions agree with TRBD2. The CDR3 consists of 14 residues. V lost 3 bases to trimming and J lost 5 bases; unmatched junction nucleotides: 3. Germline V gene lookup returns CDR1 SGDLS and CDR2 YYNGEE. The full variable domain, its missing parts supplied by reference TRBV9 and TRBJ2-5, is DSGVTQTPKHLITATGQRVTLRCSPRSGDLSVYWYQQSLDQGLQFLIQYYNGEERAKGNILERFSAQQFPDLHSELNLSSLELGDSALYFCASSDSGRAETQYFGPGTRLLVL.

Notes on this clonotype: One junction end does not reproduce the germline sequence, and a read error may be involved. The CDR3 region is CASSLDQRDRGRYEQYF. The CDR3 region has the DNA TGTGCTAGCAGCTTAGATCAAAGGGACAGGGGACGCTACGAGCAGTACTTC. V is TRBV11-2 and J is TRBJ2-7, with TRBD1 matching 10 bases. The CDR3 loop spans 17 amino acids. Germline V gene sequence: CDR1 SGHAT, CDR2 FQNNGV.

The chain is built from TRBV7-2 and TRBJ1-5; D remains unclear. The CDR3 is 15 amino acids. CDR1 and CDR2 (germline): SGHTA, FQGNSA. V lost 3 bases and J 0 bases, leaving 9 bases between the germline ends. The CDR3 coding sequence is TGTGCCAGCAGCTTTGGCCTTTATAGCAATCAGCCCCAGCATTTT. Translating gives CASSFGLYSNQPQHF. Full variable domain (rest looked up from reference TRBV7-2 and TRBJ1-5): GAGVSQSPSNKVTEKGKDVELRCDPISGHTALYWYRQSLGQGLEFLIYFQGNSAPDKSGLPSDRFSAERTGGSVSTLTIQRTQQEDSAVYLCASSFGLYSNQPQHFGDGTRLSIL.

V usage is TRBV20-1 and J usage is TRBJ2-3; 9 nucleotides line up with TRBD1. V trimming: 4 bases; J trimming: 3 bases; junction bases outside the gene matches: 5. The germline gives CDR1 DFQATT, CDR2 SNEGSKA (reference sequence). The CDR3 runs to 14 residues. The CDR3 here is CSAKQGARTDTQYF. CDR3 DNA: TGCAGTGCTAAACAGGGGGCGAGGACAGATACGCAGTATTTT.

In this sample, this clonotype turned up a few times. This chain joins TRBV20-1 and TRBJ2-3; 9 bases align to TRBD2. Germline V gene data show CDR1 as DFQATT and CDR2 as SNEGSKA (reference sequence). This CDR3 contains 15 residues. J was trimmed by 3 bases and V by 2 bases; bases with no gene match: 6. CDR3 protein: CSARNSGSWTDTQYF. The CDR3 DNA is TGCAGTGCTAGAAATAGCGGGAGTTGGACAGATACGCAGTATTTT.

As concerns this clonotype: A much larger clone sits a single nucleotide away, making a read error possible. The genes are TRBV12-3 or TRBV12-4 and TRBJ2-1; D gene unclear. Trimming pared 5 bases from V and 5 bases from J, leaving 16 bases between. The CDR3 runs to 15 residues. Here the CDR3 reads CASSPYPPVHNEQFF. DNA of the CDR3: TGTGCCAGCAGTCCCTACCCCCCCGTTCACAATGAGCAGTTCTTC.

The J gene is TRBJ2-5, the V gene TRBV3-1; TRBD2 matches at 10 bases. The V gene end was trimmed by 0 bases and the J gene end by 5 bases; junction bases not matched to a gene: 9. The CDR3 loop spans 17 amino acids. Germline values: CDR1 LGHDT, CDR2 YNNKEL (reference sequence). The CDR3 bases are TGTGCCAGCAGCCAAGAGGGGCCTAGCGGGAGTGAGGAGACCCAGTACTTC. It is translated as CASSQEGPSGSEETQYF.

This clonotype was seen many times. The chain employs TRBV4-1 and TRBJ2-7; the match to TRBD1 covers 9 bases. The germline CDR1 and CDR2 sequences are MGHRA and YSYEKL. With 6 bases clipped from V and 5 bases from J, the junction kept 8 bases outside the gene matches. The CDR3 length is 14 residues. Here the CDR3 DNA reads TGCGCCAGCAGGGGGACAGGGTCGGGTGACGAGCAGTACTTC. This codes for CASRGTGSGDEQYF.

Ten or more counts support this clonotype. An end of the junction does not agree with germline; a read error may underlie this. The genes are TRBV7-7 and TRBJ1-5; D gene uncertain. The CDR3 extends over 18 amino acids. The V gene's germline CDR1 is SSHAT and CDR2 FNYEAQ (reference sequence). The CDR3 loop reads CASSLAAPMGYSNQPQHF. CDR3 sequence (DNA): TGTGCTAGCAGCTTAGCGGCGCCGATGGGCTATAGCAATCAGCCCCAGCATTTT.

The chain combines TRBV7-3 with TRBJ2-1; TRBD1 might be the D (6 bases). The CDR3 runs 13 residues. The V gene's germline CDR1 is SGHTA and CDR2 FQGTGA. The V gene lost 2 bases and the J gene lost 9 bases, with 11 bases spanning the gap. The CDR3 is CASSLDTGLEQFF. In DNA, the CDR3 is TGTGCCAGCAGCTTAGATACAGGGCTTGAGCAGTTCTTC.

Turning to this clonotype: Since a much larger clone is just one base distant, this may be a read error. The chain couples TRBV3-1 to TRBJ2-1, with a possible D match to TRBD2 (6 bases). The CDR3 loop spans 13 amino acids. V was clipped by 10 bases and J by 7 bases, with 17 bases between them. Germline V gives CDR1 LGHDT, CDR2 YNNKEL (reference sequence). CDR3 coding DNA: TGTGCCACCGGACTAACTAGCACGAATGAGCAGTTCTTC. Protein product: CATGLTSTNEQFF.

This clonotype was seen more than once but under ten times. The V and J genes are TRBV5-5 and TRBJ1-3; TRBD1 matches 8 bases. The junction had 3 bases not matched to a gene; V was cut back by 4 bases and J by 3 bases. CDR3 length: 14 residues. Germline CDR1 SGHKS, CDR2 YYEKEE (reference sequence). The CDR3: CASSLGQGGNTIYF. In DNA form, the CDR3 reads TGTGCCAGCAGCCTCGGACAGGGTGGAAACACCATATATTTT.

About this clonotype itself: This clone may be a read error of a much larger clone one base away. The chain couples TRBV9 to TRBJ1-4, with D unclear. The CDR3 spans 18 residues. Germline lookup yields CDR1 SGDLS and CDR2 YYNGEE. The CDR3 spells CASSGPYSSLATNEKLLF. As DNA, the CDR3 is TGTGCCAGCAGCGGCCCGTACAGTTCCCTAGCAACTAATGAAAAACTGCTTTTT.

The chain links TRBV27 to TRBJ2-7; a possible D gene is TRBD2 (5 bases). The CDR3 runs 14 residues. Germline V gene lookup returns CDR1 MNHEY and CDR2 SMNVEV (reference sequence). The V end was cut by 2 bases, the J end by 2 bases, with 10 bases between. The CDR3 sequence is CASSLRGFTYEQYF. The CDR3 DNA reads as TGTGCCAGCAGTTTACGGGGTTTCACCTACGAGCAGTACTTC.